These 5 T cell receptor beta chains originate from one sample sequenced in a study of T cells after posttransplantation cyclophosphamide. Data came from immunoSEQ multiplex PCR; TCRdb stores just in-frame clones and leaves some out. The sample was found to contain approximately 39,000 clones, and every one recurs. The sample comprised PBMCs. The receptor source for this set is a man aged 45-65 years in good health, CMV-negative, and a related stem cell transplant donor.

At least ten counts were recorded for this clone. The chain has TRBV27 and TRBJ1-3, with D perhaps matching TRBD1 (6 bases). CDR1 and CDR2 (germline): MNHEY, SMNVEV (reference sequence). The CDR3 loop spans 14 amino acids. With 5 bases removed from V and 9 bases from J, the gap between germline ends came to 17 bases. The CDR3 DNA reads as TGTGCCAGCAGTACTACCCTTGGGGGCGCCACCATATATTTT. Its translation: CASSTTLGGATIYF.

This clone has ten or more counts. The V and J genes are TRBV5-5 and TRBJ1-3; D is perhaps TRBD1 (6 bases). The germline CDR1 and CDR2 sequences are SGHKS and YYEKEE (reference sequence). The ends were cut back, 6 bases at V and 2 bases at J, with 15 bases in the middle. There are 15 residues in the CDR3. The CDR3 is CASTKIQGPGNTIYF. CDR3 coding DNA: TGTGCCAGCACAAAAATACAGGGACCTGGAAACACCATATATTTT. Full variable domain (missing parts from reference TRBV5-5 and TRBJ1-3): DAGVTQSPTHLIKTRGQQVTLRCSPISGHKSVSWYQQVLGQGPQFIFQYYEKEERGRGNFPDRFSARQFPNYSSELNVNALLLGDSALYLCASTKIQGPGNTIYFGEGSWLTVV.

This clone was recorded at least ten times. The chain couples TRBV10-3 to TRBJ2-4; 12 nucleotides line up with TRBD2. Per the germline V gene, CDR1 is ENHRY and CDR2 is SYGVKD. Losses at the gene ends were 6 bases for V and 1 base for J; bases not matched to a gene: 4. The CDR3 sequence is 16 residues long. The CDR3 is CAISSGTSGAKNIQYF. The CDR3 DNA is TGTGCCATCAGCTCCGGGACTAGCGGGGCCAAAAACATTCAGTACTTC.

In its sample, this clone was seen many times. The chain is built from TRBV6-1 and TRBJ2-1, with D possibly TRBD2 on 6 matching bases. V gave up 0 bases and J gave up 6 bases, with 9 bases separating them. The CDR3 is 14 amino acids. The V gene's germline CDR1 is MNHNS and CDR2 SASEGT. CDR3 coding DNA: TGTGCCAGCAGTGAAGCTTCGGGGGTCAATGAGCAGTTCTTC. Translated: CASSEASGVNEQFF.

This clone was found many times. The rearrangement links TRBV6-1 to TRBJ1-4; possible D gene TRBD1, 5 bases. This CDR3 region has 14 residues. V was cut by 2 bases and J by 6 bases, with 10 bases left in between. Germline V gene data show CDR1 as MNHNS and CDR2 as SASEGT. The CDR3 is CASSEWAGYEKLFF. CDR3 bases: TGTGCCAGCAGTGAATGGGCAGGGTATGAAAAACTGTTTTTT.